This T cell receptor (beta chain) was captured in a study of blood T cell repertoires in COVID-19. Assay used: immunoSEQ multiplex PCR; TCRdb lists only in-frame clones, some missing. The sample consists of about 120,000 clones, over 65% of them appearing once. Germline V CDR1 and CDR2: SGHRS, YFSETQ. V shed 5 bases and J 3 bases; nucleotides not matched to a gene: 8. This CDR3 has 16 residues. The clonotype was recovered from a man in his sixties with acute or convalescent COVID-19. The chain uses TRBV5-1 and TRBJ1-6; 7 nucleotides agree with TRBD1. The sample was peripheral blood. CDR3 DNA: TGCGCCAGCAGATGGGACAGCGAGCTCTATAATTCACCCCTCCACTTT. Its protein is CASRWDSELYNSPLHF.